The next 3 T cell receptor beta chains were all read from a single sample in a study of cytomegalovirus exposure and HLA in healthy donors. A multiplex PCR was run with 60 Vbeta primers and 13 Jbeta primers. Only in-frame clones appear in the TCRdb table, and some are missing; sequencing was by immunoSEQ multiplex PCR. In the table there are hundreds of thousands of clones, 60% to 85% of which are singletons. Sequencing input: PBMCs. These receptors all come from a man aged 35 to 55 in good health and CMV-seronegative.

V usage is TRBV29-1 and J usage is TRBJ2-1; the D is unclear. V was pared by 5 bases and J by 3 bases, with 11 bases between. This CDR3 has 13 amino acids. In germline, CDR1 is SQVTM, CDR2 ANQGSEA. CDR3 DNA sequence: TGCAGCGTTCGCGGAGATCACTACAATGAGCAGTTCTTC. It encodes CSVRGDHYNEQFF.

V usage is TRBV7-9 and J usage is TRBJ2-3, with 8 positions matching TRBD1. The CDR3 length is 16 residues. Trimming took 5 bases from V and 2 from J; bases not matched to a gene: 9. CDR1 is SEHNR, CDR2 FQNEAQ, per germline (reference sequence). This CDR3 is CASSIQLQGATDTQYF. Written as DNA, the CDR3 is TGTGCCAGCAGCATACAACTCCAGGGGGCCACAGATACGCAGTATTTT.

This rearrangement joins TRBV7-2 to TRBJ2-1; 8 bases agree with TRBD2. The germline V gene encodes CDR1 SGHTA and CDR2 FQGNSA. Unmatched junction bases numbered 5, after V lost 1 base and J lost 0 bases. The CDR3 runs 17 residues. The CDR3 sequence: CASSLVGGTSSYNEQFF. CDR3 nucleotides: TGTGCCAGCAGCTTAGTTGGAGGGACTAGCTCCTACAATGAGCAGTTCTTC.